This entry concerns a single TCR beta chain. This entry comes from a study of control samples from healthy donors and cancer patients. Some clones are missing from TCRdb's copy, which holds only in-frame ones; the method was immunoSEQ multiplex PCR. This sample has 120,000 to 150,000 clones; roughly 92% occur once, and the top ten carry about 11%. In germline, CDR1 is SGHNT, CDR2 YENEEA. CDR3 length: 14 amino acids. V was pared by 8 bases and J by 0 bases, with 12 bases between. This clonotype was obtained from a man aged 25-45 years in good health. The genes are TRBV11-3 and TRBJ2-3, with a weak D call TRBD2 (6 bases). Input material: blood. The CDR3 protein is CASRPGGSTDTQYF. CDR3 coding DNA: TGTGCCAGCCGACCCGGGGGTAGCACAGATACGCAGTATTTT.